This entry describes one TCR beta chain. This CDR3 spans 14 amino acids. CDR1 and CDR2 (germline): MNHEY, SVGAGI. The germline V and J ends were trimmed by 6 bases and 6 bases, with 17 bases remaining between them. The data are from a study of STAT5B mutations in CD4+ large granular lymphocyte leukemia. TCRdb's table, derived via immunoSEQ multiplex PCR, lists solely in-frame clones and lacks some. The data show tens of thousands of clones, less than 85% seen once. Input material: CD4+ T cells from blood buffy coats. The rearrangement links TRBV6-5 to TRBJ1-2; D is possibly TRBD1 (5 bases). This clonotype was obtained from a human donor in good health. Written as DNA, the CDR3 is TGTGCCAGCAGCCCCGAAGGACACCCTAATGGCTACACCTTC. Its protein is CASSPEGHPNGYTF.